This is a list of T cell receptor beta chains from one sample in a study of CD8 T cells in ankylosing spondylitis. Each CDR3 protein gets one entry after TCRdb re-called the 5' RACE reads with MiXCR. The data show about 330,000 distinct CDR3 sequences, with roughly 8% seen just once and about 14% held by the top ten. The material sequenced was blood, either unsorted or a sorted T cell fraction (not recorded which). These receptor sequences come from a male donor with ankylosing spondylitis. Both conserved end residues are part of each CDR3. D genes are given only for firm matches. Rows may omit the clone size; those that give it use once, few, many or a size class.

V gene: TRBV10-2; J gene: TRBJ2-6; D gene: TRBD1; clone size: .; CDR3 DNA: TGCGCCAGCAGAGGACAGGGGTTAATCTCTGGGGCCAACGTCCTGACTTTC; CDR3 protein: CASRGQGLISGANVLTF
V gene: TRBV29-1; J gene: TRBJ2-7; D gene: TRBD2; clone size: many; CDR3 DNA: TGCAGCGTTGAAGACTGGGTAGCGGGAGGATCTCTCGAGCAGTACTTC; CDR3 protein: CSVEDWVAGGSLEQYF
V gene: TRBV5-1; J gene: TRBJ2-3; D gene: TRBD2; clone size: .; CDR3 DNA: TGCGCCAGCAGCTTGGCCTACGGGACTAGCGGGCCAGATACGCAGTATTTT; CDR3 protein: CASSLAYGTSGPDTQYF
V gene: TRBV5-1; J gene: TRBJ2-3; D gene: .; clone size: .; CDR3 DNA: TGCGCCAGCAACGAGGCGGGTCGGGGCACAGATACGCAGTATTTT; CDR3 protein: CASNEAGRGTDTQYF
V gene: TRBV27; J gene: TRBJ1-5; D gene: .; clone size: .; CDR3 DNA: TGTGCCAGCAGTCCAACAGGGACCGGGGGCAATCAGCCCCAGCATTTT; CDR3 protein: CASSPTGTGGNQPQHF
V gene: TRBV27; J gene: TRBJ2-1; D gene: TRBD2; clone size: few; CDR3 DNA: TGTGCCAGCACCCTAGCGGGAGGGCCTGTGGATGAGCAGTTCTTC; CDR3 protein: CASTLAGGPVDEQFF
V gene: TRBV3-1; J gene: TRBJ1-4; D gene: .; clone size: few; CDR3 DNA: TGTGCCAGCAATTCAAGGGCACAGCCAAATGAAAAACTGTTTTTT; CDR3 protein: CASNSRAQPNEKLFF
V gene: TRBV7-9; J gene: TRBJ2-1; D gene: TRBD2; clone size: .; CDR3 DNA: TGTGCCAGCAGAAATAGCGGGAGGGCCGCCTACAATGAGCAGTTCTTC; CDR3 protein: CASRNSGRAAYNEQFF
V gene: TRBV4-3; J gene: TRBJ2-1; D gene: .; clone size: .; CDR3 DNA: TGCGCCAGCAGCCAAGATCTTCTGAGTAGCTCCTACAATGAGCAGTTCTTC; CDR3 protein: CASSQDLLSSSYNEQFF
V gene: TRBV7-6; J gene: TRBJ2-5; D gene: TRBD2; clone size: many; CDR3 DNA: TGTGCCAGCAGCTTCCCATCTAGCGGTAAAGAGACCCAGTACTTC; CDR3 protein: CASSFPSSGKETQYF